The clone carrying this T cell receptor (beta chain) has a count of ten or more. The antigen remains undetermined. This entry belongs to a study of T cell repertoires in cytomegalovirus infection. Study-level information: CMV epitopes, recently identified HLA-C-restricted and well-studied HLA-B-restricted, were used.

MiXCR, run by TCRdb on the reads, gives a single entry per CDR3 protein. The sample records some 940,000 distinct CDR3 sequences, around 30% being singletons. The CDR3 contains 17 residues. V was pared by 5 bases and J by 2 bases, with 10 bases of the junction left unmatched. Per germline, CDR1 SEHNR and CDR2 FQNEAQ (reference sequence). Study observations and caveats: Carriers of CMV and the relevant HLA type were discriminated by public TCR beta frequency. Ex vivo responses were dominated by HLA-C-restricted CMV-specific TCR beta clonotypes.

The material was cultured CD8+ T cells from PBMCs, obtained from culture after CMV antigen stimulation. The rearrangement links TRBV7-9 to TRBJ2-1; TRBD1 matches at 9 bases. The clonotype was recovered from a human donor in good health (CMV status not recorded). Some clones in this sample may be carry-over from other donors' samples. The chain's CDR3 is CASSRRRDREAYNEQFF. For the CDR3, the DNA is TGTGCCAGCAGCCGTCGAAGGGACAGGGAGGCCTACAATGAGCAGTTCTTC.